This T cell receptor beta chain was recovered during a study of blood T cells in healthy people across ages. Losses at the gene ends were 6 bases for V and 1 base for J; bases not matched to a gene: 12. The CDR3 runs 16 residues. Germline CDR1 SEHNR, CDR2 FQNEAQ (reference sequence). It was with a sample-barcoded 5' primer and a J-beta primer mix that a second PCR of roughly 7 to 12 cycles was run. From the 5' RACE reads, TCRdb called clonotypes with MiXCR, one entry per CDR3 protein. The data show roughly 790,000 distinct CDR3 sequences, around 46% seen once. J is TRBJ2-7 and V is TRBV7-9; TRBD2 matches 7 bases. This receptor was identified in a woman in her fifties or sixties in good health. Sequencing was performed on blood. The CDR3 DNA reads as TGTGCCAGCAGATTGATGGGCGGGGGAGGGTCCTACGAGCAGTACTTC. Translating it yields CASRLMGGGGSYEQYF.